This TCR beta chain was found in a study of blood T cell repertoires in COVID-19. Study summary: From the United States, Italy and Spain came samples of acute and convalescent COVID-19. Sources were T cells, B-cell-depleted T cells, or PBMCs; the material itself was cDNA or gDNA.

As handled by the study authors: The authors estimated nucleated cell counts from reference gene primer amplification. Profiling relied on immunoSEQ multiplex PCR, and the TCRdb table lists in-frame clones only, not all of them. V and J calls and clone size are given by that table; D and trimming were obtained from the DNA. The repertoire holds about 81,000 clones, around 75% seen once, with around 4.4% in the top ten. The sample holds one count of this clone. The CDR3 loop spans 16 amino acids. Trimming removed 4 bases from V and 1 base from J, with 13 bases in between. Germline values: CDR1 MNHEY, CDR2 SMNVEV (reference sequence).

This clonotype was sampled from a woman in her fifties or sixties with acute or convalescent COVID-19. Sequencing was performed on peripheral blood. V and J are TRBV27 and TRBJ2-2; tentatively, D is TRBD1 (6 bases). The CDR3 is CASSYFGTRNTGELFF. The DNA for the CDR3 is TGTGCCAGCAGTTATTTCGGGACAAGGAACACCGGGGAGCTGTTTTTT.